One sample yielded the 31 T cell receptor beta chains listed below, sequenced in a study of cytomegalovirus exposure and HLA in healthy donors (dated by TCRdb to about 2017). Libraries were built with the immunoSEQ multiplex PCR assay. A mixture of 60 forward primers for TCR Vbeta segments and 13 reverse primers for TCR Jbeta segments was used in the multiplex PCR. TCRdb mirrors the immuneACCESS table, restricted to in-frame sequences. Some clones are absent from its copies; in checked studies, under half trace to an unresolved V gene, and the reason for the others is unknown. This sample is represented by about 94,000 clones; approximately 69% of them were singletons. About 22% of the sample rests with the top ten. Sequenced input: PBMCs. Receptors originate from a man aged 25 to 40 in good health and CMV-seropositive.

There are a few counts of this clone. The chain joins TRBV10-3 to TRBJ1-5; D is unclear. Deletions cut 4 bases from V and 5 bases from J, with 6 bases between. Germline V gene data show CDR1 as ENHRY and CDR2 as SYGVKD. The CDR3 consists of 12 residues. CDR3 residues: CAISVSDQPQHF. Here the CDR3 DNA reads TGTGCCATCAGTGTGAGTGATCAGCCCCAGCATTTT.

The genes are TRBV1 and TRBJ2-1; the tabulated D call, TRBD2, remains unverified against the DNA. TRBV1 is marked as a pseudogene. The CDR3 is 22 amino acids. This chain's CDR3 is CTSSQDDEPPGLAGAIYNEQFF. CDR3 nucleotides: TGCACCAGCAGCCAAGATGACGAACCCCCGGGGCTAGCGGGAGCCATTTACAATGAGCAGTTCTTC.

The chain couples TRBV30 to TRBJ1-5; 7 bases are shared with TRBD1. The CDR3 length is 14 residues. Looked up from germline, CDR1 is GTSNPN and CDR2 is SVGIG (reference sequence). Germline trimming cut 0 bases from V and 7 bases from J; bases unmatched to any gene: 6. CDR3 protein: CAWSVTGAGQPQHF. CDR3 DNA: TGTGCCTGGAGTGTCACAGGGGCCGGGCAGCCCCAGCATTTT.

The chain combines TRBV5-8 with TRBJ2-7, with 7 bases identical to TRBD1. CDR3 length: 14 amino acids. The V segment lost 1 base and the J segment 3 bases; nucleotides outside the gene matches: 4. Germline V CDR1 and CDR2: SGHTS, YDEGEE. The CDR3 DNA follows: TGTGCCAGCAGCTTGCTAGGGGGCGGCTACGAGCAGTACTTC. Its translation is CASSLLGGGYEQYF.

This chain joins TRBV4-1 and TRBJ1-2, with 11 bases that match TRBD1. CDR3 length equals 16 residues. Losses at the gene ends were 3 bases for V and 6 bases for J; bases not matched to a gene: 9. Germline lookup yields CDR1 MGHRA and CDR2 YSYEKL. This CDR3 reads CASSHPGGTGGDGYTF. The CDR3 coding sequence is TGCGCCAGCAGCCACCCAGGGGGGACAGGGGGTGATGGCTACACCTTC.

The rearrangement uses TRBV5-8 and TRBJ2-7, with D uncertain. The germline V gene has CDR1 SGHTS and CDR2 YDEGEE. Trimming took 0 bases from V and 3 from J, leaving 10 bases between them. There are 14 residues in the CDR3. The CDR3 DNA is TGTGCCAGCAGCTTGGGAGGCCGCAGCTACGAGCAGTACTTC. Translation gives CASSLGGRSYEQYF.

This clone was picked up one time. CDR3 coding DNA: TGTGCCAGCGGCAGACAGGGCTTTAACTATGGCTACACCTTC. Translation gives CASGRQGFNYGYTF. V is TRBV27 and J is TRBJ1-2, with 7 bases aligning to TRBD1. CDR1 is MNHEY, CDR2 SMNVEV, per germline (reference sequence). The CDR3 loop spans 14 amino acids. V was pared by 8 bases and J by 1 base, with 7 bases of the junction left unmatched.

The chain is built from TRBV10-2 and TRBJ1-6; weak D call: TRBD1 (6 bases). The germline CDR1 and CDR2 sequences are WSHSY and SAAADI. This CDR3 comprises 14 residues. Trimming removed 4 bases from V and 7 bases from J, with 11 bases in between. CDR3 loop: CASSGTAANSPLHF. CDR3 nucleotides: TGCGCCAGCAGTGGGACAGCTGCCAATTCACCCCTCCACTTT.

The chain employs TRBV30 and TRBJ2-1; 9 positions match TRBD2. The CDR3 length is 16 residues. CDR1 is GTSNPN and CDR2 is SVGIG in the germline V gene (reference sequence). V lost 3 bases to trimming and J lost 0 bases; unmatched junction nucleotides: 6. The DNA of the CDR3 is TGTGCCTGGAGCCGCGGGAGGGTTAGCTCCTACAATGAGCAGTTCTTC. This translates into CAWSRGRVSSYNEQFF.

CDR3: CASSLGGGGRTDTQYF. The CDR3 coding sequence is TGTGCCAGCAGCTTAGGGGGTGGCGGGAGAACAGATACGCAGTATTTT. The rearrangement links TRBV7-8 to TRBJ2-3; 7 nucleotides align to TRBD2. V trimming: 1 base; J trimming: 3 bases; junction bases outside the gene matches: 7. This CDR3 is 16 amino acids long. Germline V gives CDR1 SGHVS, CDR2 FQNEAQ.

Here the CDR3 DNA reads TGTGCCTGGAGTGTCAAGGGGGCGGATGGCTACACCTTC. Translated: CAWSVKGADGYTF. The genes are TRBV30 and TRBJ1-2; TRBD1 matches at 7 bases. The trim removed 0 bases at V and 6 bases at J, leaving 4 bases unmatched. The CDR3 contains 13 residues. CDR1 and CDR2 from the germline V gene are GTSNPN and SVGIG (reference sequence).

The sample holds a few counts of this clone. The chain carries TRBV5-8 and TRBJ1-1; a weak D match, TRBD1 (6 bases). CDR3 length equals 13 residues. Trimming removed 4 bases at V and 7 bases at J, with 14 bases between. Per germline, CDR1 SGHTS and CDR2 YDEGEE. This CDR3 is CASSPSLQGEAFF. In nucleotides, the CDR3 is TGTGCCAGCAGCCCGAGCTTACAGGGTGAAGCTTTCTTT.

This clone was found once. The rearrangement links TRBV28 to TRBJ1-5, with D maybe TRBD1 (6 bases). Deletions cut 6 bases from V and 5 bases from J, with 11 bases between. CDR3 size: 13 residues. Germline V lookup: CDR1 MDHEN, CDR2 SYDVKM. DNA of the CDR3: TGTGCCAGCAGAACAGGGTGGGATCAGCCCCAGCATTTT. This encodes CASRTGWDQPQHF.

Only one count was recorded for this clone. The chain uses TRBV9 and TRBJ2-5, with unresolved D. Germline values: CDR1 SGDLS, CDR2 YYNGEE. Trimming took 6 bases from V and 5 from J, leaving 14 bases between them. This CDR3 comprises 13 residues. The CDR3 DNA follows: TGTGCCAGCAACAATAACGTCCATGAGACCCAGTACTTC. It translates to CASNNNVHETQYF.

CDR3 DNA sequence: TGTGCCAGCAGCTTAGACCTCTGGGCGGGGGGCAGAGATACGCAGTATTTT. Its protein product is CASSLDLWAGGRDTQYF. The gene calls are TRBV7-8 and TRBJ2-3; 8 bases fit TRBD2. The CDR3 has 17 amino acids. Germline V gene lookup returns CDR1 SGHVS and CDR2 FQNEAQ. Germline trimming cut 1 base from V and 5 bases from J; bases unmatched to any gene: 11. The full variable domain, its missing parts supplied by reference TRBV7-8 and TRBJ2-3, is GAGVSQSPRYKVAKRGQDVALRCDPISGHVSLFWYQQALGQGPEFLTYFQNEAQLDKSGLPSDRFFAERPEGSVSTLKIQRTQQEDSAVYLCASSLDLWAGGRDTQYFGPGTRLTVL.

The V and J genes are TRBV5-6 and TRBJ2-1, with D perhaps matching TRBD2 (6 bases). Trimming cost V 0 bases and J 6 bases, with 19 bases left between them. The germline CDR1 and CDR2 sequences are SGHDT and YYEEEE. CDR3 size: 17 residues. In nucleotides, the CDR3 is TGTGCCAGCAGCTTGGCCGGGGGTGGGACCCCCCTCAATGAGCAGTTCTTC. It yields the protein CASSLAGGGTPLNEQFF. The full variable domain, in which reference TRBV5-6 and TRBJ2-1 provide the parts outside the CDR3, is DAGVTQSPTHLIKTRGQQVTLRCSPKSGHDTVSWYQQALGQGPQFIFQYYEEEERQRGNFPDRFSGHQFPNYSSELNVNALLLGDSALYLCASSLAGGGTPLNEQFFGPGTRLTVL.

J is TRBJ1-2 and V is TRBV28, with a tentative D call TRBD1 (5 bases). The V end was cut by 6 bases, the J end by 7 bases, with 15 bases between. Germline CDR1 reads MDHEN; CDR2 reads SYDVKM. CDR3 length equals 13 residues. The chain's CDR3 is CASRDGRASGYTF. The CDR3 DNA reads as TGTGCCAGCAGGGACGGCAGGGCGTCTGGCTACACCTTC.

The chain combines TRBV25-1 with TRBJ2-5, with D perhaps matching TRBD2 (7 bases). This CDR3 has 15 amino acids. In germline, CDR1 is MGHDK, CDR2 SYGVNS. Trimming left V 4 bases short and J 4 bases short, with 16 bases between. The CDR3 reads CASSGVGGVPETQYF. The DNA of the CDR3 is TGTGCCAGCAGTGGGGTAGGGGGGGTTCCAGAGACCCAGTACTTC.

The V call is TRBV7-2, the J call TRBJ2-7, with D hard to call. The CDR3 covers 12 residues. The germline CDR1 and CDR2 sequences are SGHTA and FQGNSA. V shed 2 bases and J shed 6 bases, with 8 bases lying between them. CDR3 residues: CASSLTRSEQYF. The CDR3 coding sequence is TGTGCCAGCAGCTTAACGAGGAGCGAGCAGTACTTC.

This clone was observed once. The chain uses TRBV19 and TRBJ2-7; 10 nucleotides match TRBD1. Per the germline V gene, CDR1 is LNHDA and CDR2 is SQIVND (reference sequence). This CDR3 comprises 15 residues. V lost 2 bases and J lost 6; bases outside the gene matches: 7. CDR3 coding DNA: TGTGCCAGTAGTATACCCGGGACAGGGGAACCCGAGCAGTACTTC. It codes for CASSIPGTGEPEQYF.

A remark on this clone: The sample holds other DNA sequences that translate to the same CDR3. This chain joins TRBV28 and TRBJ1-5; 8 positions match TRBD1. The CDR3 spans 14 residues. Germline CDR1 is MDHEN and CDR2 is SYDVKM. With V trimmed by 4 bases and J by 2 bases, 1 base remained unmatched. CDR3: CASSSGGGNQPQHF. CDR3 in DNA: TGTGCCAGCAGTTCAGGGGGCGGCAATCAGCCCCAGCATTTT.

The chain couples TRBV2 to TRBJ1-2, with 7 bases aligning to TRBD1. Germline values: CDR1 SNHLY, CDR2 FYNNEI. Trimming took 0 bases from V and 8 from J; bases not matched to a gene: 3. This CDR3 comprises 13 residues. CDR3 sequence (DNA): TGTGCCAGCAGTGAAGCTTGGACAGGAGGCTACACCTTC. Translating it yields CASSEAWTGGYTF.

The gene calls are TRBV9 and TRBJ1-1; D not resolved. Germline-derived CDR1 and CDR2 are SGDLS and YYNGEE. Between the trimmed V and J ends, which lost 3 bases and 3 bases, there was a span of 18 bases. The CDR3 totals 16 residues. The CDR3 DNA follows: TGTGCCAGCAGCGCCGACTCGGGGAATGAGGACACTGAAGCTTTCTTT. Translation: CASSADSGNEDTEAFF.

The chain combines TRBV4-1 with TRBJ2-4, with 12 bases matching TRBD2. Germline V gene lookup returns CDR1 MGHRA and CDR2 YSYEKL. This CDR3 is 17 amino acids long. J lost 4 bases, V lost 3 bases, and 7 bases had no gene match. For the CDR3, the DNA is TGCGCCAGCAGCCATCCCCTAGCGGGAGGGGGGAAAAACATTCAGTACTTC. This gives the protein CASSHPLAGGGKNIQYF.

The chain has TRBV7-3 and TRBJ2-1; D perhaps matches TRBD2 (6 bases). The V and J ends lost 0 bases and 8 bases respectively, with 8 bases between them. The CDR3 is 13 residues long. The germline gives CDR1 SGHTA, CDR2 FQGTGA. In DNA form, the CDR3 reads TGTGCCAGCAGCTTAACGAGGAGGGATGAGCAGTTCTTC. This codes for CASSLTRRDEQFF.

This clone was counted only a few times. The chain employs TRBV7-2 and TRBJ1-1; D possibly corresponds to TRBD1 (6 bases). V dropped 3 bases and J dropped 4 bases, with 12 bases sitting between them. CDR3 length: 14 residues. Germline V lookup: CDR1 SGHTA, CDR2 FQGNSA. The CDR3 DNA reads TGTGCCAGCAGCTTCACAGGGTCGAGCACTGAAGCTTTCTTT. This translates into CASSFTGSSTEAFF.

In its sample, this clone was seen many times. The chain is built from TRBV28 and TRBJ2-3, with D possibly TRBD2 on 6 matching bases. CDR3 length equals 14 residues. V gave up 6 bases and J gave up 2 bases, with 12 bases separating them. Germline V CDR1 and CDR2: MDHEN, SYDVKM. CDR3 sequence: CASRPSLATDTQYF. The DNA for the CDR3 is TGTGCCAGCAGACCTTCACTAGCCACAGATACGCAGTATTTT.

The chain uses TRBV4-2 and TRBJ2-3; the match to TRBD2 covers 8 bases. Germline CDR1 is LGHNA and CDR2 is YNFKEQ. There are 16 residues in the CDR3. The junction had 10 bases not matched to a gene; V was cut back by 5 bases and J by 3 bases. As DNA, the CDR3 is TGTGCCAGCAGCTTAGGCGGGGGGATCGGGACAGATACGCAGTATTTT. Its protein product is CASSLGGGIGTDTQYF.

V and J are TRBV7-2 and TRBJ2-4; TRBD1 is a possible D gene (5 bases). Germline values: CDR1 SGHTA, CDR2 FQGNSA. V was pared by 2 bases and J by 1 base, with 12 bases between. The CDR3 is made up of 16 amino acids. The chain's CDR3 is CASSLRGEVAKNIQYF. CDR3 sequence (DNA): TGTGCCAGCAGCTTAAGGGGTGAGGTTGCCAAAAACATTCAGTACTTC.

The V call is TRBV10-3, the J call TRBJ1-1; D remains unclear. This CDR3 region has 13 residues. Trimming removed 6 bases from V and 1 base from J, with 9 bases in between. The germline CDR1 and CDR2 sequences are ENHRY and SYGVKD. The CDR3 DNA is TGTGCCATCAGCCCCCGGGGGAACACTGAAGCTTTCTTT. Translation gives CAISPRGNTEAFF.

This rearrangement joins TRBV6-5 to TRBJ1-2; TRBD1 aligns across 7 bases. This CDR3 spans 13 amino acids. With V trimmed by 8 bases and J by 7 bases, 10 bases remained unmatched. In germline, CDR1 is MNHEY, CDR2 SVGAGI. The chain's CDR3 is CASRQQGMVGYTF. The CDR3 nucleotides read TGTGCCAGCCGCCAACAGGGGATGGTTGGCTACACCTTC.